Following are 26 T cell receptor beta chains from one sample sequenced in a study of breast tumors, draining lymph nodes, adjacent tissues. Breast cancer patients provided tissue from their axillary draining lymph nodes. TCRdb recomputed calls from the multiplex PCR reads with MiXCR, one row per CDR3 protein. The sample includes over 130,000 distinct CDR3 sequences, 30% to 35% of them seen just once. The sequenced sample was axillary lymph node tissue. Receptor source: a female donor with breast cancer. Some clones in this sample may be carry-over from other donors' samples.

The chain carries TRBV7-3 and TRBJ2-7, with 15 bases lining up with TRBD2. Unmatched junction bases numbered 9, after V lost 5 bases and J lost 1 base. Germline-derived CDR1 and CDR2 are SGHTA and FQGTGA. This CDR3 is built from 18 residues. The CDR3, as DNA: TGTGCCAGCAGCCGGACCGGGACTAGCGGGGGGACTTCCTACGAGCAGTACGTC. Protein sequence: CASSRTGTSGGTSYEQYV.

This clonotype occurred many times. This chain links TRBV18 with TRBJ1-2; D remains unclear. Trimming shortened V by 3 bases and J by 4 bases, and 12 bases separated the two germline ends. The CDR3 consists of 14 residues. Germline CDR1 is KGHSH and CDR2 is LQKENI. CDR3 protein: CASSPGVDPYGYTF. In DNA form, the CDR3 reads TGTGCCAGCTCACCCGGGGTGGATCCCTATGGCTACACCTTC.

This rearrangement joins TRBV5-1 to TRBJ1-2, with 8 bases aligning to TRBD1. The CDR3 loop spans 14 amino acids. Germline V gives CDR1 SGHRS, CDR2 YFSETQ. With 3 bases clipped from V and 0 bases from J, the junction kept 1 base outside the gene matches. The CDR3 coding sequence is TGCGCCAGCAGCTGGACAGGGACTAACTATGGCTACACCTTC. It translates to CASSWTGTNYGYTF.

With regard to this clonotype: A much larger clonotype is one base distant, so this may be a read error. In DNA form, the CDR3 reads TGTGCCAGCAGTCACTCAGGGTTTGAAAAACTGTTTTTT. Translating it yields CASSHSGFEKLFF. J is TRBJ1-4 and V is TRBV6-6; TRBD1 might be the D (5 bases). CDR1 and CDR2 from the germline V gene are MNHNY and SVGAGI (reference sequence). The CDR3 contains 13 residues.

This clonotype showed up many times. The chain couples TRBV6-5 to TRBJ1-6; no definite D call. CDR3 length: 13 amino acids. Trimming pared 6 bases from V and 7 bases from J, leaving 10 bases between. Germline CDR1 and CDR2: MNHEY and SVGAGI. The chain's CDR3 is CASSPRGNSPLHF. The CDR3 DNA is TGTGCCAGCAGCCCTCGAGGCAATTCACCCCTCCACTTT.

This clonotype was counted ten times or more. The chain has TRBV28 and TRBJ1-2; 9 nucleotides match TRBD1. Germline V lookup: CDR1 MDHEN, CDR2 SYDVKM. V dropped 6 bases and J dropped 7; count of bases not matched to a gene: 9. The length of the CDR3 is 14 residues. The chain's CDR3 is CASRLHGQGSGYTF. For the CDR3, the DNA is TGTGCCAGCAGACTACACGGACAGGGGTCTGGCTACACCTTC.

This chain uses TRBV6-5 with TRBJ2-2, with 9 bases lining up with TRBD2. Germline values: CDR1 MNHEY, CDR2 SVGAGI. V gave up 5 bases and J gave up 6 bases; unmatched junction bases: 16. The CDR3 contains 18 residues. As DNA, the CDR3 is TGTGCCAGCAGTCAAATGTTGGCGGGGGGGCCTCCCCCCGGGGAGCTGTTTTTT. Translating it yields CASSQMLAGGPPPGELFF.

This clonotype occurred a few times. The gene calls are TRBV2 and TRBJ1-1, with D unclear. Germline V gene data show CDR1 as SNHLY and CDR2 as FYNNEI. The CDR3 is 13 amino acids. Between the trimmed V and J ends, which lost 5 bases and 2 bases, there was a span of 9 bases. This CDR3 reads CASSHRHNTEAFF. CDR3 nucleotide sequence: TGTGCCAGCAGTCACAGACACAACACTGAAGCTTTCTTT.

This clonotype has at least ten counts. V and J are TRBV5-1 and TRBJ1-4, with D unclear. Per germline, CDR1 SGHRS and CDR2 YFSETQ. The CDR3 loop spans 14 amino acids. The ends were cut back, 5 bases at V and 6 bases at J, with 14 bases in the middle. CDR3 amino acids: CASRPGTLDEKLFF. CDR3 sequence (DNA): TGCGCCAGCAGGCCAGGAACCTTGGATGAAAAACTGTTTTTT.

This clonotype occurred many times. The CDR3 loop is CASSLAVGMDSYEQYV. CDR3 DNA: TGTGCCAGCAGCTTAGCTGTGGGAATGGATTCCTACGAGCAGTACGTC. The chain carries TRBV11-2 and TRBJ2-7; D remains unclear. The germline CDR1 and CDR2 sequences are SGHAT and FQNNGV. This CDR3 contains 16 residues. V was pared by 1 base and J by 1 base, with 14 bases between.

This rearrangement joins TRBV20-1 to TRBJ2-7; 11 bases are shared with TRBD2. The CDR3 contains 13 residues. Losses at the gene ends were 7 bases for V and 2 bases for J; bases not matched to a gene: 4. The germline V gene has CDR1 DFQATT and CDR2 SNEGSKA (reference sequence). In nucleotides, the CDR3 is TGCAGTGTCCTACTAGCGGGGGCCTACGAGCAGTACTTC. Translated, it gives CSVLLAGAYEQYF.

There are many counts of this clonotype. One junction end does not reproduce the germline sequence, and a read error may be involved. V is TRBV6-4 and J is TRBJ2-1, with TRBD1 as a possible D gene (6 bases). The germline V gene has CDR1 MRHNA and CDR2 SNTAGT. The CDR3 spans 22 residues. The CDR3 DNA reads TGTGCCAGCAGTCACTCGATGACCGGGACACGATTACCCCCTCTCTCCTACAATGAGCAGTTCTTC. This translates into CASSHSMTGTRLPPLSYNEQFF.

This clonotype was recorded many times. The chain recombines TRBV7-2 with TRBJ1-2, with D uncertain. CDR3 size: 14 residues. Germline V gene lookup returns CDR1 SGHTA and CDR2 FQGNSA. V was clipped by 4 bases and J by 4 bases, with 13 bases between them. The CDR3 sequence: CASSSEFTFYGYTF. As DNA, the CDR3 is TGTGCCAGCAGCTCTGAATTTACCTTCTATGGCTACACCTTC.

This clonotype was counted ten times or more. The chain has TRBV2 and TRBJ1-2; unclear D gene. There are 15 residues in the CDR3. Germline V CDR1 and CDR2: SNHLY, FYNNEI. V gave up 6 bases and J gave up 6 bases, with 20 bases separating them. CDR3 bases: TGTGCCAGCAGCCCCCAAGGACCGCCGGCGAATGGCTACACCTTC. This codes for CASSPQGPPANGYTF.

There are a few counts of this clonotype. This clone may be a read error of a much larger clone one base away. The chain joins TRBV20-1 to TRBJ1-2; TRBD1 agrees at 11 bases. CDR1 and CDR2 (germline): DFQATT, SNEGSKA (reference sequence). This CDR3 has 14 residues. Unmatched junction bases numbered 8, after V lost 4 bases and J lost 7 bases. CDR3 protein: CSATDGQGAAGYTF. As DNA, the CDR3 is TGCAGTGCTACCGACGGACAGGGGGCGGCTGGCTACACCTTC.

This clonotype was detected many times. The gene calls are TRBV7-2 and TRBJ2-1; 11 bases map to TRBD2. Germline lookup yields CDR1 SGHTA and CDR2 FQGNSA. V was clipped by 4 bases and J by 4 bases; unmatched bases: 3. The CDR3 covers 15 residues. The CDR3 spells CASSSSGGPYNEQFF. CDR3 nucleotides: TGTGCCAGCAGCTCTAGCGGGGGGCCGTACAATGAGCAGTTCTTC.

A note on this clonotype: One end of the junction fails to match germline, which may point to a read error. The chain is built from TRBV9 and TRBJ1-3, with 7 bases fitting TRBD1. The CDR3 covers 14 residues. CDR1 and CDR2 (germline): SGDLS, YYNGEE. CDR3 nucleotide sequence: TGTGCCAGCAGCCAGGGGGACCCTGGAAACATCATATATTTT. Its protein product is CASSQGDPGNIIYF.

As regards this clonotype: The missing conserved phenylalanine or tryptophan at the end of this CDR3 makes a read error likely. No DNA is shown, since the ends of the CDR3 on it are uncertain; the CDR3 is the one TCRdb lists. The genes are TRBV2 and TRBJ2-5. The CDR3 sequence runs 12 residues, both termini included. Germline V CDR1 and CDR2: SNHLY, FYNNEI. The CDR3 sequence is CASSEGQERCNV.

CDR3 nucleotide sequence: TGTGCCACCTCCTACAATGAGCAGTTCTTC. Translation: CATSYNEQFF. The rearrangement joins TRBV24-1 to TRBJ2-1; no clear D. The ends were cut back, 9 bases at V and 1 base at J, with 0 bases in the middle. The CDR3 loop spans 10 amino acids. The germline gives CDR1 KGHDR, CDR2 SFDVKD.

This clonotype was seen ten or more times. CDR3 DNA: TGTGCCAGCAGTTACCCAGGGGGGAACAATCAGCCCCAGCATTTT. Translated, it gives CASSYPGGNNQPQHF. The chain is built from TRBV6-6 and TRBJ1-5, with 7 nucleotides matching TRBD1. The CDR3 has 15 residues. The V gene's germline CDR1 is MNHNY and CDR2 SVGAGI (reference sequence). V lost 2 bases to trimming and J lost 3 bases; unmatched junction nucleotides: 4.

This clonotype was recorded at least ten times. A read error may account for a junction end that differs from germline. This rearrangement joins TRBV7-3 to TRBJ1-2, with TRBD1 matching 10 bases. This CDR3 region has 15 residues. Germline V gene sequence: CDR1 SGHTA, CDR2 FQGTGA. CDR3: CASSPSGTGAYGYPF. CDR3 sequence (DNA): TGTGCCAGCAGCCCGTCCGGGACAGGGGCCTATGGCTACCCCTTC.

The chain has TRBV12-3 or TRBV12-4 and TRBJ2-5; D assignment may be TRBD1 or TRBD2 (6 bases each). The CDR3 is 14 amino acids. V lost 6 bases and J lost 5, with 16 bases in between. The CDR3 here is CASSYFSGAETQYF. The CDR3 DNA reads as TGTGCCAGCAGCTACTTCTCGGGGGCCGAGACCCAGTACTTC.

The J gene is TRBJ2-2, the V gene TRBV5-4, with 8 bases identical to TRBD2. Germline values: CDR1 SGHNT, CDR2 YYREEE (reference sequence). The V segment lost 4 bases and the J segment 5 bases; nucleotides outside the gene matches: 10. This CDR3 has 16 residues. The CDR3 sequence is CASSPGASGFTGELFF. The CDR3 DNA reads as TGTGCCAGCAGCCCCGGGGCTAGCGGGTTTACCGGGGAGCTGTTTTTT. The full variable domain, in which reference TRBV5-4 and TRBJ2-2 provide the parts outside the CDR3, is ETGVTQSPTHLIKTRGQQVTLRCSSQSGHNTVSWYQQALGQGPQFIFQYYREEENGRGNFPPRFSGLQFPNYSSELNVNALELDDSALYLCASSPGASGFTGELFFGEGSRLTVL.

This clonotype has at least ten counts. The chain links TRBV12-3 or TRBV12-4 to TRBJ1-2; maybe TRBD1 (6 bases). The CDR3 extends over 15 amino acids. V lost 4 bases and J 7 bases, leaving 19 bases between the germline ends. The CDR3 is CASSYKDSHSRGYTF. The CDR3 nucleotides are TGTGCCAGCAGTTACAAGGACAGCCATTCGCGTGGCTACACCTTC.

The V gene is TRBV10-3, the J gene TRBJ2-3; 8 bases match TRBD1. Germline CDR1 is ENHRY and CDR2 is SYGVKD. V lost 4 bases to trimming and J lost 4 bases; unmatched junction nucleotides: 4. There are 14 residues in the CDR3. In nucleotides, the CDR3 is TGTGCCATCAGTGGGACAGGGTCCCCAGATACGCAGTATTTT. As protein: CAISGTGSPDTQYF.

This clonotype was detected many times. The DNA for the CDR3 is TGTGCCAGTAGTACCTTTGCGGGGGGGGGGTACAATGAGCAGTTCTTC. This gives the protein CASSTFAGGGYNEQFF. This rearrangement joins TRBV19 to TRBJ2-1, with 9 bases matching TRBD2. V was pared by 4 bases and J by 4 bases, with 8 bases of the junction left unmatched. The germline V gene has CDR1 LNHDA and CDR2 SQIVND (reference sequence). The CDR3 has 16 residues.